This entry lists 15 T cell receptor beta chains sequenced from one sample in a study of PD-1 and CTLA-4 blockade in melanoma. Assay used: immunoSEQ multiplex PCR; TCRdb lists only in-frame clones, some missing. This sample yields roughly 30,000 clones, of which 88% are seen a single time; 5% to 8% belongs to the top ten. This material consisted of CD8+ T cells from peripheral blood, taken from a patient given anti-PD-1 treatment. The receptor set was obtained from a human donor with melanoma.

The chain combines TRBV28 with TRBJ2-7; tentatively, D is TRBD1 (6 bases). Trimming took off 4 bases at V and 0 bases at J, with 13 bases between the two ends. Germline loops: CDR1 MDHEN, CDR2 SYDVKM. The CDR3 length is 15 residues. The CDR3 coding sequence is TGTGCCAGCAGTTCCCCCATGGACAGCTCCTACGAGCAGTACTTC. Protein sequence: CASSSPMDSSYEQYF. The whole variable domain, remainder taken from reference TRBV28 and TRBJ2-7, is DVKVTQSSRYLVKRTGEKVFLECVQDMDHENMFWYRQDPGLGLRLIYFSYDVKMKEKGDIPEGYSVSREKKERFSLILESASTNQTSMYLCASSSPMDSSYEQYFGPGTRLTVT.

V usage is TRBV28 and J usage is TRBJ2-1; D is perhaps TRBD2 (6 bases). This CDR3 spans 12 amino acids. Per germline, CDR1 MDHEN and CDR2 SYDVKM. Trimming took 8 bases from V and 4 from J, leaving 9 bases between them. CDR3 nucleotide sequence: TGTGCCAGCGGGGACTTTTACAATGAGCAGTTCTTC. Translating it yields CASGDFYNEQFF.

The gene calls are TRBV18 and TRBJ1-1; TRBD1 might be the D (5 bases). There are 16 residues in the CDR3. V shed 3 bases and J shed 1 base, with 15 bases lying between them. Germline V gene sequence: CDR1 KGHSH, CDR2 LQKENI. The CDR3 here is CASSPSRRDPNTEAFF. For the CDR3, the DNA is TGTGCCAGCTCACCCAGCCGCAGGGACCCGAACACTGAAGCTTTCTTT.

The chain is built from TRBV9 and TRBJ2-3; 8 bases fit TRBD1. Germline assignment: CDR1 SGDLS and CDR2 YYNGEE. The CDR3 totals 15 residues. V dropped 4 bases and J dropped 2; count of bases not matched to a gene: 6. This CDR3 reads CASSLGTGYTDTQYF. The CDR3, as DNA: TGTGCCAGCAGCCTCGGGACAGGCTACACAGATACGCAGTATTTT. The variable domain in full, with the rest retrieved from reference TRBV9 and TRBJ2-3, is DSGVTQTPKHLITATGQRVTLRCSPRSGDLSVYWYQQSLDQGLQFLIQYYNGEERAKGNILERFSAQQFPDLHSELNLSSLELGDSALYFCASSLGTGYTDTQYFGPGTRLTVL.

This chain joins TRBV28 and TRBJ2-1; 7 nucleotides line up with TRBD2. Germline loops: CDR1 MDHEN, CDR2 SYDVKM. Trimming took 5 bases from V and 4 from J; bases not matched to a gene: 5. The CDR3 consists of 14 residues. DNA of the CDR3: TGTGCCAGCAGTCCCGGGACTACTTACAATGAGCAGTTCTTC. It encodes CASSPGTTYNEQFF.

The chain couples TRBV2 to TRBJ1-2; D is uncertain. The length of the CDR3 is 13 residues. V was pared by 6 bases and J by 0 bases, with 8 bases between. The germline V gene encodes CDR1 SNHLY and CDR2 FYNNEI. The DNA for the CDR3 is TGTGCCAGCAGAGGACGGCCTAACTATGGCTACACCTTC. Amino acids: CASRGRPNYGYTF.

The chain links TRBV29-1 to TRBJ1-1; D possibly corresponds to TRBD1 (5 bases). The ends were cut back, 2 bases at V and 4 bases at J, with 14 bases in the middle. From germline, CDR1 is SQVTM and CDR2 ANQGSEA. The CDR3 has 14 amino acids. The CDR3 region is CSVEPGGEATEAFF. The CDR3 region has the DNA TGCAGCGTTGAACCGGGGGGTGAAGCCACTGAAGCTTTCTTT. The complete variable domain, with remaining parts taken from reference TRBV29-1 and TRBJ1-1, reads SAVISQKPSRDICQRGTSLTIQCQVDSQVTMMFWYRQQPGQSLTLIATANQGSEATYESGFVIDKFPISRPNLTFSTLTVSNMSPEDSSIYLCSVEPGGEATEAFFGQGTRLTVV.

The chain employs TRBV9 and TRBJ2-3; a possible D gene is TRBD2 (6 bases). This CDR3 spans 16 amino acids. CDR1 is SGDLS, CDR2 YYNGEE, per germline. V lost 3 bases and J lost 6, with 20 bases in between. CDR3 residues: CASSALTSRLMDTQYF. CDR3 DNA: TGTGCCAGCAGCGCCTTGACTAGTAGGTTGATGGATACGCAGTATTTT.

The rearrangement links TRBV2 to TRBJ2-5, with D possibly being TRBD2 (5 bases). Germline values: CDR1 SNHLY, CDR2 FYNNEI. V lost 4 bases and J lost 1, with 13 bases in between. This CDR3 contains 15 residues. The CDR3 loop is CASSGFREGQETQYF. In nucleotides, the CDR3 is TGTGCCAGCAGTGGGTTCCGTGAGGGCCAAGAGACCCAGTACTTC.

This chain connects TRBV28 to TRBJ2-2; tentatively, D is TRBD1 or TRBD2 (5 bases each). Germline V gene lookup returns CDR1 MDHEN and CDR2 SYDVKM. The length of the CDR3 is 14 residues. CDR3 protein: CASFWGPGPGELFF. The CDR3 nucleotides are TGTGCTAGCTTTTGGGGACCCGGTCCCGGGGAGCTGTTTTTT.

As regards this clone: Other DNA sequences within the sample encode an identical CDR3. The chain is built from TRBV27 and TRBJ2-2, with a weak D call TRBD2 (6 bases). Germline CDR1 and CDR2: MNHEY and SMNVEV (reference sequence). Trimming cost V 3 bases and J 8 bases, with 10 bases left between them. The length of the CDR3 is 13 residues. For the CDR3, the DNA is TGTGCCAGCAGTTTCGGGGGAACGGGGGAGCTGTTTTTT. Translated, it gives CASSFGGTGELFF.

The chain uses TRBV27 and TRBJ1-1, with TRBD1 as a possible D gene (6 bases). Germline values: CDR1 MNHEY, CDR2 SMNVEV (reference sequence). This CDR3 has 17 residues. V gave up 6 bases and J gave up 3 bases, with 23 bases separating them. The CDR3: CASRPKIQGMYDTEAFF. The CDR3 DNA is TGTGCCAGCAGACCAAAAATACAGGGAATGTATGACACTGAAGCTTTCTTT.

This clone appeared a few times. The chain combines TRBV29-1 with TRBJ2-2, with 8 bases fitting TRBD1. This CDR3 comprises 13 residues. The junction had 8 bases not matched to a gene; V was cut back by 6 bases and J by 8 bases. Germline CDR1 reads SQVTM; CDR2 reads ANQGSEA. As DNA, the CDR3 is TGCAGCGTCCTCCAGGGGGCCGCAGGGGAGCTGTTTTTT. This gives the protein CSVLQGAAGELFF.

The V gene is TRBV7-8, the J gene TRBJ1-4; the D is unclear. Germline V gene data show CDR1 as SGHVS and CDR2 as FQNEAQ. The CDR3 covers 12 residues. V lost 0 bases, J lost 16 bases, and 12 bases lay in between. CDR3: CASSLAWPFKFF. The CDR3, as DNA: TGTGCCAGCAGCTTAGCGTGGCCGTTTAAGTTTTTT.

The DNA for the CDR3 is TGTGCCAGCAGTTTTGGGGGGGGCACTGAAGCTTTCTTT. Amino acids: CASSFGGGTEAFF. This chain connects TRBV27 to TRBJ1-1; weak D call: TRBD1 (5 bases). Germline CDR1 reads MNHEY; CDR2 reads SMNVEV (reference sequence). The length of the CDR3 is 13 residues. Trimming removed 3 bases from V and 4 bases from J, with 9 bases in between.